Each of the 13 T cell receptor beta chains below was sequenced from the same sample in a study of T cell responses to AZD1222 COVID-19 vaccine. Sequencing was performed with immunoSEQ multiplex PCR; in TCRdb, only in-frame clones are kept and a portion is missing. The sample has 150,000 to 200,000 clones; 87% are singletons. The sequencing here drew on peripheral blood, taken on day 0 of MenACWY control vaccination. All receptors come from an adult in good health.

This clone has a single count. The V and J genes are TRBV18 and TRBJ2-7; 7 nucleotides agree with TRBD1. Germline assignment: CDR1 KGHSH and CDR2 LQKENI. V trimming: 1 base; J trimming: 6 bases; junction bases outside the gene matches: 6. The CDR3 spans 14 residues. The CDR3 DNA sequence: TGTGCCAGCTCACCACAGGGGGCGCAGTTCGAGCAGTACTTC. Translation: CASSPQGAQFEQYF. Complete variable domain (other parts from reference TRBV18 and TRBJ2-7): NAGVMQNPRHLVRRRGQEARLRCSPMKGHSHVYWYRQLPEEGLKFMVYLQKENIIDESGMPKERFSAEFPKEGPSILRIQQVVRGDSAAYFCASSPQGAQFEQYFGPGTRLTVT.

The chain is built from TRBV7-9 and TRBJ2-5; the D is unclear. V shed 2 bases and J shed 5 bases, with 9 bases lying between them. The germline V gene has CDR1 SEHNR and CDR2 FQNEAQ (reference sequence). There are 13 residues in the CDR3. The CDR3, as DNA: TGTGCCAGCAGCTTAAGGCAGGATGAGACCCAGTACTTC. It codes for CASSLRQDETQYF.

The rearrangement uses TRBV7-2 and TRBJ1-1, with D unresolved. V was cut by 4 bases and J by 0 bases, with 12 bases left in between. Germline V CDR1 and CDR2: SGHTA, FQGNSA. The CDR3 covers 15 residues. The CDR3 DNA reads TGTGCCAGCAGCTACCTGTCCGGATTGAACACTGAAGCTTTCTTT. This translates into CASSYLSGLNTEAFF.

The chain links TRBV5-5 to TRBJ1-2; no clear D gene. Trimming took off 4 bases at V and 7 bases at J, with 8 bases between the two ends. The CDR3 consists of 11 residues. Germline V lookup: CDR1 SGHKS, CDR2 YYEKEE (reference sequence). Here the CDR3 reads CASSLASGYTF. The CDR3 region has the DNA TGTGCCAGCAGCCTGGCCTCTGGCTACACCTTC.

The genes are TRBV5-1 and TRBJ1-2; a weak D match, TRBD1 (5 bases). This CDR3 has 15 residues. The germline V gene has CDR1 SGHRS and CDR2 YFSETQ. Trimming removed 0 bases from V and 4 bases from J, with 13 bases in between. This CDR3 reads CASSLGARQGYGYTF. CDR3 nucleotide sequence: TGCGCCAGCAGCTTGGGGGCTCGTCAGGGCTATGGCTACACCTTC.

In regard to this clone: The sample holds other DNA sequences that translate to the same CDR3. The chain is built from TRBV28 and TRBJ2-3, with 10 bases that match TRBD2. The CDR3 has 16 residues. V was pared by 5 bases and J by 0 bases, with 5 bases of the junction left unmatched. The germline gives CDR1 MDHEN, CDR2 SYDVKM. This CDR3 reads CASSPWTSGSTDTQYF. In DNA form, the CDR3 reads TGTGCCAGCAGTCCCTGGACTAGCGGTAGCACAGATACGCAGTATTTT.

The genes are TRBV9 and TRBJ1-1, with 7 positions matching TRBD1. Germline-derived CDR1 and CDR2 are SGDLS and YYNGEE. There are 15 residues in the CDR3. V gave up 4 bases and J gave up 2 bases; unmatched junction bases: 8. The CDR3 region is CASSRSGTENTEAFF. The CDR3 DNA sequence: TGTGCCAGCAGCAGGTCCGGGACAGAAAACACTGAAGCTTTCTTT.

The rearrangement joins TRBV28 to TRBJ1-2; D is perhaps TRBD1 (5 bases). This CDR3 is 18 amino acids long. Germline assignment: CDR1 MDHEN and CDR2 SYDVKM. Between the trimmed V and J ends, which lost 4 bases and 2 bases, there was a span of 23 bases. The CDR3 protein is CASSSQEAAGKWNYGYTF. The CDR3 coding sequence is TGTGCCAGCAGTTCACAAGAGGCGGCAGGGAAGTGGAACTATGGCTACACCTTC.

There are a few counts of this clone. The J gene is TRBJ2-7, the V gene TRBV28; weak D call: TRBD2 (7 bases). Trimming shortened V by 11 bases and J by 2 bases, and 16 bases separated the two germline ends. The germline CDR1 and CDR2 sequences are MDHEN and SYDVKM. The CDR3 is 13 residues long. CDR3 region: CAVSRGAAYEQYF. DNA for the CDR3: TGTGCCGTAAGCCGGGGGGCCGCCTACGAGCAGTACTTC.

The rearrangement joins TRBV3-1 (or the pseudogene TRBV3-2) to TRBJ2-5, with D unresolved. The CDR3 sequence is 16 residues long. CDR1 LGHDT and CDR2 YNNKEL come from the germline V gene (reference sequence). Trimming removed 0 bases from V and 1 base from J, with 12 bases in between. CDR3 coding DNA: TGTGCCAGCAGCCAAGAAGTCGGCTCACTCCAAGAGACCCAGTACTTC. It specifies CASSQEVGSLQETQYF.

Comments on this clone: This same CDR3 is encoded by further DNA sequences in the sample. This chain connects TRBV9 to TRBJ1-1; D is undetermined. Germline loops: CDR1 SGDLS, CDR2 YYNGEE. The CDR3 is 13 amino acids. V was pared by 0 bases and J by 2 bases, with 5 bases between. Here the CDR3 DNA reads TGTGCCAGCAGCGTAGCAGGAAACACTGAAGCTTTCTTT. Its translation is CASSVAGNTEAFF.

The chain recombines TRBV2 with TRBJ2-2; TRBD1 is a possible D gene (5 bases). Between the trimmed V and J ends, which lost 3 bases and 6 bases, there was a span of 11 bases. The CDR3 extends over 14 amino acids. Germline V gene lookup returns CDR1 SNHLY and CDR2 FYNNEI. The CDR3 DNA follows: TGTGCCAGCAGTGAGGAAGGGGCGGCCGGGGAGCTGTTTTTT. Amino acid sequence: CASSEEGAAGELFF. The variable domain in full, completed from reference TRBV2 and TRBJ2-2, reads EPEVTQTPSHQVTQMGQEVILRCVPISNHLYFYWYRQILGQKVEFLVSFYNNEISEKSEIFDDQFSVERPDGSNFTLKIRSTKLEDSAMYFCASSEEGAAGELFFGEGSRLTVL.

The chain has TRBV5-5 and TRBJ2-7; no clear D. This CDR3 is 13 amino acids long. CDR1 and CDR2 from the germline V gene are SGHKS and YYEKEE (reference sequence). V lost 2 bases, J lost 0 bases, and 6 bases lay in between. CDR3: CASSLRSSYEQYF. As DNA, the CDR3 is TGTGCCAGCAGCTTACGAAGCTCCTACGAGCAGTACTTC.